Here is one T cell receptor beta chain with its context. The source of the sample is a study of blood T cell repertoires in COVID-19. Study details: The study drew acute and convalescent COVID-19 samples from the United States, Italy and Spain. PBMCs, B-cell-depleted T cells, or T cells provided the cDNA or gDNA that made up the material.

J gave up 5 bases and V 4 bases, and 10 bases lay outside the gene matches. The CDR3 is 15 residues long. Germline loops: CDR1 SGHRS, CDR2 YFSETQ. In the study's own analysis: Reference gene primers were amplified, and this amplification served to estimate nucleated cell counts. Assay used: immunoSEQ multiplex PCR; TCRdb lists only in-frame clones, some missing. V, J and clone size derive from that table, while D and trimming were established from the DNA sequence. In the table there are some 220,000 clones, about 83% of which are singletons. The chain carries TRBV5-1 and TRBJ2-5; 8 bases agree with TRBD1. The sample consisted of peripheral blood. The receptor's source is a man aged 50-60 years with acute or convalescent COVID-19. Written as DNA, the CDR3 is TGCGCCAGCAGCCAGACCACAGGGGGTTGGGAGACCCAGTACTTC. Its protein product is CASSQTTGGWETQYF.